This T cell receptor (beta chain) comes out of a study of T cell changes during pregnancy in multiple sclerosis. TCRdb keeps only in-frame clones here, not all; method: immunoSEQ multiplex PCR. Of 40,000 or so clones listed, roughly 89% are singletons. Germline CDR1 reads MNHEY; CDR2 reads SMNVEV (reference sequence). CDR3 length equals 15 residues. Trimming took 2 bases from V and 8 from J, leaving 18 bases between them. This rearrangement joins TRBV27 to TRBJ1-2, with TRBD1 as a possible D gene (5 bases). This clonotype was sampled from a female donor with multiple sclerosis, enrolled in a pregnancy study. This specimen consisted of CD8+ T cells from peripheral blood mononuclear cells, obtained in the second trimester of pregnancy. The DNA for the CDR3 is TGTGCCAGCAGTTTAAATTGGGGAGGGGTGGAAGGCTACACCTTC. This encodes CASSLNWGGVEGYTF.